The T cell receptor beta chain under discussion was sequenced for a study of CD8 T cells in ankylosing spondylitis. Trimming shortened V by 3 bases and J by 6 bases, and 4 bases separated the two germline ends. In germline, CDR1 is LGHDT, CDR2 YNNKEL (reference sequence). The CDR3 extends over 11 amino acids. This clonotype was seen many times. No antigen is known for it. TCRdb re-derived calls from the 5' RACE reads in MiXCR, one entry per CDR3 protein. The repertoire holds approximately 100,000 distinct CDR3 sequences, with roughly 8.7% as singletons. The study, taken as a whole, reports: Enrichment of disease-linked clones was reportedly significant in matched ankylosing spondylitis synovial fluid.

The rearrangement links TRBV3-1 to TRBJ2-3, with no clear D. This receptor was obtained from a male donor with ankylosing spondylitis or in good health (not recorded which). Specimen: blood, either unsorted or a sorted T cell fraction (not recorded which). The DNA of the CDR3 is TGTGCCAGCAGCCACGTTGATACGCAGTATTTT. Amino acids: CASSHVDTQYF.